This is a list of T cell receptor beta chains from one sample in a study of T cell responses to AZD1222 COVID-19 vaccine. TCRdb's table, derived via immunoSEQ multiplex PCR, lists solely in-frame clones and lacks some. The repertoire holds about 190,000 clones, with around 90% as singletons. Source: peripheral blood, taken on day 0 of AZD1222 vaccination. The receptors shown here come from an adult in good health. CDR3s include the opening cysteine and the closing phenylalanine or tryptophan.

>TRBV19|TRBJ2-7
CASSIGSGHSYEQYF
>TRBV20-1|TRBJ2-2
CSASATNTGELFF
>TRBV7-2|TRBJ2-2
CASSLTGGNTGELFF
>TRBV7-3|TRBJ2-3
CASRRGQSTDTQYF
>TRBV3-1/TRBV3-2|TRBJ2-2
CASSPHPSSGELFF
>TRBV10-2|TRBJ2-1
CASSLQGREQFF
>TRBV27|TRBJ2-7
CASSPPMISGRSSYEQYF
>TRBV7-8|TRBJ1-3
CASSLRGNLVSGNTIYF
>TRBV20-1|TRBJ2-4
CSASFGGTDIQYF
>TRBV7-9|TRBJ2-3
CASSRAGAGGKLDTQYF
>TRBV7-2|TRBJ2-3
CASSLSGPTDTQYF
>TRBV15|TRBJ1-4
CATLEGSGSPTGVKEKLFF
>TRBV29-1|TRBJ2-1
CSVEVPPGGEISYNEQFF
>TRBV2|TRBJ1-4
CASSPGGRGHWEKLFF
>TRBV5-1|TRBJ2-7
CASREGTAIFYEQYF
>TRBV5-6|TRBJ2-7
CASSPLPGQGSHEQYF
>TRBV27|TRBJ2-4
CASSWLPPGQGIIRNIQYF
>TRBV14|TRBJ2-7
CASTLGQGAAEQYF
>TRBV27|TRBJ2-3
CASSYQSVSGTSPDTQYF
>TRBV11-2|TRBJ1-2
CASSLDIGLEGYGYTF
>TRBV5-8|TRBJ1-1
CASSPPRTGLYTEAFF
>TRBV19|TRBJ1-1
CASTPGKSTEAFF
>TRBV11-2|TRBJ1-2
CASRNLQGLSGYTF
>TRBV6-5|TRBJ2-2
CASSYARNTGELFF
>TRBV9|TRBJ2-3
CASSVGGRRTDTQYF
>TRBV6-2/TRBV6-3|TRBJ1-5
CASSAGQHNQPQHF
>TRBV19|TRBJ1-2
CASSSPPGTGPRYGYTF
>TRBV4-1|TRBJ2-1
CASSHRLAGGGVNEQFF
>TRBV6-5|TRBJ1-2
CASSYGATTYGYTF
>TRBV3-1/TRBV3-2|TRBJ1-2
CASSVNRGRDGYTF
>TRBV18|TRBJ1-6
CASSLNRGPYNSPLHF
>TRBV10-1|TRBJ1-5
CASSESGQNQPQHF
>TRBV10-1|TRBJ2-1
CASSEFRSQYNEQFF
>TRBV5-8|TRBJ2-7
CASSRTRDRDVLEQYF
>TRBV7-3|TRBJ1-5
CASSLRGNQPQHF
>TRBV19|TRBJ2-2
CASSTSGGAAGELFF